This T cell receptor (beta chain) was identified in a study of cytomegalovirus exposure and HLA in healthy donors (dated by TCRdb to the late 2010s). Turning to the overall study: According to an earlier analysis of around 600 of the donors, about 179 million T cells yielded some 120 million unique TCR beta sequences and around 280 Gb of sequence data. The number of typed donors differed by locus: 629-630 for A, B, C, DRB1 and DQB1; about 520 for DQA1; 606 for DPA1; and some 470 for DPB1. A later analysis re-analyzed previously published TCR beta repertoires from 550 to 700 donors and added high-resolution HLA genotyping to study TCR occurrence patterns. The study was designed to test whether signatures of past pathogen exposure could be identified by cataloging public T cell receptors. HLA typing included class I and class II loci at four-digit resolution. Across under 500 genotyped donors of the cohort, an average of roughly 250,000 unique TCR beta nucleotide sequences per donor were sequenced, and roughly 20% of those sequences were non-productive. Donor age, sex, ethnicity and CMV serostatus were compiled together with the repertoire data. The later analysis used no new phenotypic data to find candidate immune exposures, relying instead on TCR beta sequences and their occurrence across donors. To decide whether each TCR beta V gene segment behaved as functional or pseudogenic, an earlier analysis of approximately 590 of the donors relied on high-throughput TCR beta sequencing. A later genetic analysis used genome-wide SNP genotypes for about 55% of the 666 donors, treating that subset as a discovery cohort. Using immunosequencing, the study profiled T cell repertoires from 550 to 750 subjects and related those repertoires to cytomegalovirus serostatus. Because of strong linkage in the cohort, five DR-DQ haplotypes were treated as single units for association and clustering. Among the approximately 430 genotyped donors, around 81% belonged to the genetic ancestry cluster associated with self-reported Caucasian donors. To predict cytomegalovirus infection status, the study combined high-throughput TCR immunosequencing, statistical association of individual TCRs with disease status, and machine learning. Along with the approximately 620-subject first cohort, a separate validation cohort of over 90 different subjects was used. Roughly 300 gigabases of sequencing data and 75 million to 85 million unique TCR sequences made up an early release that covered over 550 HLA-typed donors. All discovery cohort repertoires had been generated using a single sequencing platform. Results and caveats for the whole study, not just this receptor: An association between a missense DCLRE1C variant and V-gene and J-gene trimming of TCR beta chains was found in a later genetic analysis and replicated in an independent cohort. Cytomegalovirus status was reported to be diagnosed by the classifier with high specificity and sensitivity in both the original and validation cohorts. CMV serostatus was the only immune exposure information available for the cohort. When HLA alleles, especially DR and DQ, strongly co-occurred, attributing TCR associations to individual alleles was difficult. Most CMV-associated TCR beta chains appeared to be HLA-restricted in a later analysis, and the HLA associations seemed to be driven largely by CMV exposure. In this cohort, only TCR beta chains were sequenced, and detectable features were limited by the absence of alpha or paired-chain data. It was suggested by the authors that the approach could potentially be generalized to other disease states and immunological phenotypes. The earlier analysis of about 600 of the donors excluded 15 to 20 rarely observed V segments, including chromosome 9 orphons, because counts were too low. According to a later genetic analysis, donors in an Asian-associated ancestry cluster had fewer N-insertions in productive TCRs than the approximately 670-donor mean. In a later analysis, 15,000 to 20,000 TCR beta sequences were associated with specific HLA alleles at a false discovery rate of 0.05. Some IMGT-functional V segments, including TRBV6-2 and TRBV6-3, could not be told apart with the 87-base-pair reads, so those segments were excluded. Several of the top co-occurrence clusters appeared to be linked to parvovirus B19, influenza, CMV and Epstein-Barr virus, according to a later analysis. In a later analysis, HLA-associated TCR beta chains were found to be more clonally expanded and to have lower generation probabilities than equally common non-associated chains. While some public TCRs were present in many individuals, most TCR sequences turned up only very rarely across donors. A later analysis found that TCR association rates varied across HLA loci, with DRB1 alleles showing the most associated TCRs and HLA-C alleles the fewest. A few of the identified cytomegalovirus-associated TCR beta chains were confirmed in vitro to be specific for cytomegalovirus antigens. Presence/absence analyses assumed roughly uniform sequencing depth across donors, an assumption that may not hold. A total of 150 to 200 TCR beta chains were listed by the study as associated with cytomegalovirus. A further reported finding was that TCR beta sequences accurately predicted the HLA-A and HLA-B alleles for most subjects in the first cohort. The sequencing pipeline was judged likely to have produced a cluster of highly shared sequence variants as a technical artifact. Linkage disequilibrium might explain the correlated functional status among segregating V segments, but an unknown experimental factor could not be ruled out. In an earlier analysis of about 600 of the donors, most TCR beta V segments appeared in productive rearrangements about 90% or about 30% of the time, broadly matching IMGT annotations. HLA typing was unavailable for some donors at each locus, so association tests used only the typed subset.

Reading the germline V gene gives CDR1 MNHEY and CDR2 SVGAGI. Trimming at the junction amounts to 5 bases on V and 4 bases on J, and the germline ends lie 14 bases apart. The CDR3 runs 14 residues from the cysteine to the phenylalanine. Only the CDR3 region is kept as DNA, spanning 42 bases read in frame from base 1. On this clone: What antigen it recognizes has not been identified. It has no much larger one-base neighbor in the sample; base qualities were not kept.

The library was produced with the immunoSEQ multiplex PCR assay. A mixture of 60 forward primers for TCR Vbeta segments and 13 reverse primers for TCR Jbeta segments was used in the multiplex PCR. Amplification of the CDR3 region of rearranged TCR beta genes was performed with a multiplex PCR assay on genomic DNA. Amplified TCR beta libraries were sequenced as 87-base-pair reads on the Illumina HiSeq System. The original methods were these. A later analysis tallied 75 million to 95 million unique TCR beta chains across the 640 or so repertoires, and about 10 million of those chains were shared by two or more donors. Raw reads were error-corrected and collapsed into unique sequences by a nearest-neighbor algorithm in which closely related sequences were merged to remove PCR and sequencing errors. CDR3 sequences were aligned to IMGT reference sequences to assign V, D and J gene segments. For a sequence to be retained, at least a six-nucleotide match to both a V gene segment and a J gene segment was required. A rearrangement counted as productive if the CDR3 had no stop codons and remained in frame with V and J, and every other rearrangement counted as non-productive. Following IMGT convention, CDR3 was defined as the stretch from the second conserved V-encoded cysteine up to the conserved J-encoded phenylalanine. The earlier analysis of about 590 of the donors excluded sequences that lacked an unambiguous match to a single V gene segment. An earlier analysis of 500 to 700 of the donors classified V segments as functional when productive rearrangements were above 56.7% and as segregating when the standard deviation between donors was above 5%. A statistical classification framework was built for diagnosing cytomegalovirus status from the catalog of TCR beta chain sequences. In a later analysis, V and J genes were assigned by comparing TCR nucleotide sequences against IMGT/GENE-DB human TR gene sequences. The TCRdist pipeline was used in a later analysis to assign CDR3 sequences and most-parsimonious VDJ recombination scenarios. In a later analysis, each TCR beta chain was defined by its CDR3 amino acid sequence together with its V-gene family, and reads lacking a unique V-gene family were excluded. As a way to deal with suspected cross-contamination and a sequencing artifact, a later analysis dropped more than 500 nucleotide sequences that were highly shared and had low generation probability. A later analysis calculated a clonal expansion index for each public chain from normalized within-repertoire ranks of inferred template counts. In a later analysis, generation probabilities were computed with a VDJ recombination model fitted to out-of-frame rearrangements, and the resulting probabilities were checked against IGoR. A later analysis scored TCR-TCR, TCR-HLA and TCR-CMV co-occurrence with hypergeometric tests, applying a repertoire-size bias correction to TCR pairs. In a later analysis, false discovery rates were estimated by permuting HLA or CMV assignments 20 times. A later analysis grouped co-occurring TCRs with DBSCAN, adding TCRdist sequence similarity when clustering within HLA-allele-positive subsets. Co-occurrence clustering excluded repertoires with fewer than 30,000 or more than 120,000 public chains, plus five with anomalous nucleotide sharing. In TCRdb, the immuneACCESS table is reduced to in-frame sequences with V and J assigned. These tables do not hold every clone; where another copy was compared, an unresolved V gene accounts for under half, and the others remain unexplained. V and J calls and clone size are copied from that table; D and trimming were computed from the DNA. The sample profile shows fewer than 300,000 clones; roughly 88% of them were found once. The ten largest account for roughly 4% of the sample.

The cohort comprised 550 to 700 healthy bone marrow donors. At the time of sampling, every cohort member was nominally healthy, though immune exposures that went unrecorded were likely present. The donor was CMV seropositive and belonged to the group of 250 to 300 seropositive cohort members. Each donor provided a peripheral blood sample, and peripheral blood mononuclear cells were used for TCR beta sequencing. The Qiagen DNeasy Blood Extraction Kit was used to extract genomic DNA from the blood cell samples. The source of this sequence is a man in his forties in good health and CMV-seropositive. Source material: PBMCs. The chain employs TRBV6-5 and TRBJ1-2; the D gene is perhaps TRBD1, from 6 matching bases. CDR3 sequence: CASSRLQGFYGYTF. The nucleotide sequence is given as TGTGCCAGCAGTAGACTACAGGGTTTCTATGGCTACACCTTC.